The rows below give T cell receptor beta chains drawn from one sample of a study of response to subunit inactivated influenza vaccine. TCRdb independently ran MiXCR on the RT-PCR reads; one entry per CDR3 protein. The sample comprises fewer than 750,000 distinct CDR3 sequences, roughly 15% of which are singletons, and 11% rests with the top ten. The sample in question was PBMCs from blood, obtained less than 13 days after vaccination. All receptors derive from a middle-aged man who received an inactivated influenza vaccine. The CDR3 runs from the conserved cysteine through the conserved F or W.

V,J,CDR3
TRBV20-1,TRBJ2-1,CSAPPWDGGGNEQFF
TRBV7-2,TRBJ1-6,CASSLMQGFNSPLHF
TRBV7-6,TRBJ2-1,CASNSRMGGYTYNEQFF
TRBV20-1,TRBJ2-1,CSAFHASGRSNEQFF
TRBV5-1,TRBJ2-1,CASKREGSYNEQFF
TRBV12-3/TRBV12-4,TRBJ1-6,CASSAQGIYSPLHF
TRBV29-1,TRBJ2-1,CSVGTGGANEQFF
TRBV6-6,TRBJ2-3,CASSGRDTDTQYF
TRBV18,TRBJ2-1,CASSRDWNNEQFF
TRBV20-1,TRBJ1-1,CSARKQGLNTEAFF
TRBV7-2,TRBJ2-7,CASSYRDRSSYEQYF
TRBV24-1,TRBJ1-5,CATGIGFQPQHF
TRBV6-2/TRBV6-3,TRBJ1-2,CASTQMSNYGYTF
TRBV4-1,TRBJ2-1,CASSQERGWPQFF
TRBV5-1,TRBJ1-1,CASSVTQGSGTEAFF
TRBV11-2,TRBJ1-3,CASSPGLWGNTIYF
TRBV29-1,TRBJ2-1,CSVQGQYYNEQFF
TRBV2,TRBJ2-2,CASSEGRGAGTGELFF
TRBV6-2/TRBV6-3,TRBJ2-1,CASSLVWDRGISYNEQFF
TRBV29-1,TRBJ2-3,CSAQTSGSTDTQYF
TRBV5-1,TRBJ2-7,CASSRGQGWYEQYF
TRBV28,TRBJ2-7,CASSRLTSRYEQYF
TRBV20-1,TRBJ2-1,CSAREYREAEQFF
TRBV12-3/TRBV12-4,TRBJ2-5,CASSLSWAPSLETQSF
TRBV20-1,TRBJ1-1,CSAHDPRGNTEAFF
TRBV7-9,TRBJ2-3,CASSELARSTDTQYF
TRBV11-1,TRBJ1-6,CASSLLQGVRSPLHF
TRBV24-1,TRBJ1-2,CATSDFNINYGYTF
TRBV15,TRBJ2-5,CASSRSRETQYF
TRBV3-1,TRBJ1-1,CASSRGQGWTEAFF
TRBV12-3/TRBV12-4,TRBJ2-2,CASSLRELFF
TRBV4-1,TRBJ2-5,CASSQDGTEEETQYF
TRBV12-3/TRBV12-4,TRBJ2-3,CASSSGGLTDTQYF
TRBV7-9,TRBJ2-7,CASGIAGGYEQYF
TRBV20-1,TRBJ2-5,CSARRGAGETQYF
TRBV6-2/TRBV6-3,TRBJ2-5,CASRGGPTNQETQYF
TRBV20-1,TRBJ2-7,CSARALQGASPYEQYF
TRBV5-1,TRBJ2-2,CASSLQGASTGELFF
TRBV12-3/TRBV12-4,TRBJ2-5,CASSRQGPKETQYF
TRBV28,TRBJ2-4,CASSPDAQNIQYF
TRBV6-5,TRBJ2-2,CASSYSWTSGNTGELFF
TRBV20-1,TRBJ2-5,CSARSPGNQETQYF
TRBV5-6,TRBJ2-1,CASSRPGGLYNEQFF
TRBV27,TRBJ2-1,CAISLSGGIRGEQFF
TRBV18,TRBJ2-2,CASSPRGGTAGELFF
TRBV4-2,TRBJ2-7,CASSHPRGEQYF
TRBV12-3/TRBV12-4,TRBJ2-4,CASTTGLAKNIQYF
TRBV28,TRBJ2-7,CASLKGNSYEQYF